This is a list of T cell receptor beta chains from one sample in a study of T cells after yellow fever vaccination. TCRdb processed the 5' RACE reads anew with MiXCR; each CDR3 protein has one entry. The data show under 150,000 distinct CDR3 sequences, 12% to 15% seen once. Sequencing was performed on CD8+ T cells sorted from PBMCs, taken 5 days after the yellow fever booster vaccination. The receptors shown here come from a man aged 18 to 29 who received the YFV17D yellow fever vaccine. Both conserved end residues are part of each CDR3. D genes are given only for firm matches. The listing skips clone size in some rows; elsewhere it reads once, few, many or a size class.

j_call v_call clone_size d_call cdr3_nt cdr3_aa
TRBJ2-1 TRBV12-3/TRBV12-4 few - TGTGCCAGCAGTTTAATGTCATTGGCGGATGAGCAGTTCTTC CASSLMSLADEQFF
TRBJ1-5 TRBV6-5 - - TGTGCCAGCAGACTCTTGAGAGGCTGGGCTCCCCAGCATTTT CASRLLRGWAPQHF
TRBJ2-7 TRBV20-1 - TRBD1 TGCAGTGCTAATAAACCGGGACAGGGGGTATACGAGCAGTACTTC CSANKPGQGVYEQYF
TRBJ1-6 TRBV15 - TRBD1 TGTGCCACCAGCAGGGGTGGACAGGGTGGTAATTCACCCCTCCACTTT CATSRGGQGGNSPLHF
TRBJ2-2 TRBV7-2 - - TGTGCCAGCAGCTTAGTCGAGGGCTTCACCGGGGAGCTGTTTTTT CASSLVEGFTGELFF
TRBJ1-5 TRBV12-3/TRBV12-4 - - TGTGCCAGCAGCCAGGGTTACCAGCCCCAGCATTTT CASSQGYQPQHF
TRBJ2-7 TRBV6-2/TRBV6-3 few - TGTGCCAGCAGTTTCCCGACAGGCTACGAGCAGTACTTC CASSFPTGYEQYF
TRBJ2-7 TRBV7-9 few - TGTGCCAGCAGCCCAGACCTCGGGTACCCAACCTACGAGCAGTACTTC CASSPDLGYPTYEQYF
TRBJ1-4 TRBV12-3/TRBV12-4 few - TGTGCCAGTCAGGCGCATCGAGAAAAACTGTTTTTT CASQAHREKLFF
TRBJ1-5 TRBV2 - - TGTGCCAGCAAGTCAACAGGGTCAGGCGGTCAGCCCCAGCATTTT CASKSTGSGGQPQHF
TRBJ2-1 TRBV15 many - TGTGCCACCAGCATTCAGAGCTCCTACAATGAGCAGTTCTTC CATSIQSSYNEQFF
TRBJ2-7 TRBV7-8 many - TGTGCCAGCAGCCCGTGGACAGAATCCCACGAGCAGTACTTC CASSPWTESHEQYF
TRBJ2-5 TRBV7-8 few - TGTGCCAGCAGCTTTGAGTTCCAAGAGACCCAGTACTTC CASSFEFQETQYF
TRBJ2-1 TRBV9 few TRBD1 TGTGCCAGCAGCGCCCTGGACAGGGGGCTCTACAATGAGCAGTTCTTC CASSALDRGLYNEQFF
TRBJ2-2 TRBV4-3 - - TGCGCCAGCAGCCAAGATGACTCCCTCATCGGGGAGCTGTTTTTT CASSQDDSLIGELFF
TRBJ1-2 TRBV6-5 few TRBD1 TGTGCCAGCAGTTACTTGACAGGGGCCTATGGCTACACCTTC CASSYLTGAYGYTF
TRBJ2-7 TRBV7-8 - - TGTGCCAGCAGCTTATGGTCAGAGGGAACCTACGAGCAGTACTTC CASSLWSEGTYEQYF
TRBJ2-1 TRBV6-5 few TRBD2 TGTGCCAGCAGTTACGCGGGAGGGCGCGGTGAGCAGTTCTTC CASSYAGGRGEQFF
TRBJ1-6 TRBV10-1 - TRBD1 TGCGCCAGTTGCCCCGGGACAGGTCAACCCCTCCACTTT CASCPGTGQPLHF
TRBJ2-5 TRBV11-2 many - TGTGCCAGCAGCTTATACGACAGGAGGTCCGAGACCCAGTACTTC CASSLYDRRSETQYF
TRBJ2-1 TRBV12-3/TRBV12-4 few - TGTGCCAGCAGTTTAGCGGGGGGCCAGGGTGAGCAGTTCTTC CASSLAGGQGEQFF
TRBJ2-2 TRBV5-4 - TRBD1 TGTGCCAGCAGCTTCAGGGGGAGCGGCACCGGGGAGCTGTTTTTT CASSFRGSGTGELFF
TRBJ2-3 TRBV15 - TRBD2 TGTGCCACCTCGGTGGAGCGGGGGCGTTCCACAGATACGCAGTATTTT CATSVERGRSTDTQYF
TRBJ2-5 TRBV11-2 few - TGTGCCAGCAGCAAGCCGGGAAGACAAGAGACCCAGTACTTC CASSKPGRQETQYF
TRBJ2-7 TRBV5-1 few - TGCGCCAGCAGCTTGGCGGGCAGGACCCCCTACGAGCAGTACTTC CASSLAGRTPYEQYF
TRBJ1-1 TRBV7-9 - TRBD1 TGTGCCAGCAGCTCCGGGACAGCGCTGAACACTGAAGCTTTCTTT CASSSGTALNTEAFF
TRBJ2-7 TRBV20-1 many - TGCAGTGCTAGGGAAGGGGGATCCTACGAGCAGTACTTC CSAREGGSYEQYF
TRBJ1-1 TRBV10-3 - TRBD1 TGTGCCATCAGCTCCCTTACCCAGGGGGCGAACACTGAAGCTTTCTTT CAISSLTQGANTEAFF
TRBJ2-5 TRBV27 - - TGTGCCAGCAGTTTCGCGGGCTTTGGGGAGACCCAGTACTTC CASSFAGFGETQYF
TRBJ1-1 TRBV5-1 - TRBD1 TGCGCCAGCAGCCTCCCAGGGGGTTCCTTCCCCAACACTGAAGCTTTCTTT CASSLPGGSFPNTEAFF
TRBJ2-6 TRBV18 once - TGTGCCAGCCCAAAGGTCGGGGCTTCTGGGGCCAACGTCCTGACTTTC CASPKVGASGANVLTF
TRBJ2-3 TRBV20-1 - - TGCAGTGCTAGAGATCTTCAGCGGTCTAGCACAGATACGCAGTATTTT CSARDLQRSSTDTQYF
TRBJ2-2 TRBV2 few - TGTGCCAGCAGCCCTAATGGGGGGACCGGGGAGCTGTTTTTT CASSPNGGTGELFF
TRBJ2-3 TRBV12-3/TRBV12-4 - - TGTGCCAGCAGCCCCGAGGCAAAAGATACGCAGTATTTT CASSPEAKDTQYF
TRBJ1-2 TRBV12-3/TRBV12-4 - - TGTGCCAGCAGCACTGGACAGTTAGGCTACACCTTC CASSTGQLGYTF